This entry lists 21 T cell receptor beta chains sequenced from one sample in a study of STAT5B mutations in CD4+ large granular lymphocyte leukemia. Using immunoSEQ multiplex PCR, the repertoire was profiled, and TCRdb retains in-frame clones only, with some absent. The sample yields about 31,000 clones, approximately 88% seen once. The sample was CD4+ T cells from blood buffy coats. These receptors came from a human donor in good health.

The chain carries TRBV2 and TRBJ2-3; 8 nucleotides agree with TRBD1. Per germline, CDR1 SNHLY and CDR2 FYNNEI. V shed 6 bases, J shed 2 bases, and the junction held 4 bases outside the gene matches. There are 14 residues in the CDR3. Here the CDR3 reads CASRGDRLTDTQYF. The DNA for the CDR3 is TGTGCCAGCAGAGGGGACAGGCTCACAGATACGCAGTATTTT.

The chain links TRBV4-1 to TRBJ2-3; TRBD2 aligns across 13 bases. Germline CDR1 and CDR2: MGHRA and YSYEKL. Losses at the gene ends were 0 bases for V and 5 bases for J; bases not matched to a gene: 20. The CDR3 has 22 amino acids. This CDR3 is CASSQELIGGGGLAGVRDTQYF. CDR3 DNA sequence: TGCGCCAGCAGCCAAGAATTGATTGGAGGGGGCGGACTAGCGGGAGTCCGAGATACGCAGTATTTT.

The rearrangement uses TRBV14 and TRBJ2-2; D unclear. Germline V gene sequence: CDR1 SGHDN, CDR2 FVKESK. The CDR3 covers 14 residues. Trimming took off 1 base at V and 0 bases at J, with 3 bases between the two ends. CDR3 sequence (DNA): TGTGCCAGCAGCCAAGGTGCGAACACCGGGGAGCTGTTTTTT. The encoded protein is CASSQGANTGELFF. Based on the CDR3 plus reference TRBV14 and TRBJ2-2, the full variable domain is EAGVTQFPSHSVIEKGQTVTLRCDPISGHDNLYWYRRVMGKEIKFLLHFVKESKQDESGMPNNRFLAERTGGTYSTLKVQPAELEDSGVYFCASSQGANTGELFFGEGSRLTVL.

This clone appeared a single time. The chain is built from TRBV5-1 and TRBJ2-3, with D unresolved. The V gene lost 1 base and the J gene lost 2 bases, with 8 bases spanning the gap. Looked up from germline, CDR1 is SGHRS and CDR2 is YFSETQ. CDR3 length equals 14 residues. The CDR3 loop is CASSLIGITDTQYF. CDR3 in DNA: TGCGCCAGCAGCTTGATTGGGATCACAGATACGCAGTATTTT.

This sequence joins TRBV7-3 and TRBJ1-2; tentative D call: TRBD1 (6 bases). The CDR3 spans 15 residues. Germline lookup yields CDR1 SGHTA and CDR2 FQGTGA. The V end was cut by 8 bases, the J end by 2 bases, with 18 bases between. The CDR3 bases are TGTGCCAGCTCATTAGAACAGGGAGGAAACTATGGCTACACCTTC. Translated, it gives CASSLEQGGNYGYTF.

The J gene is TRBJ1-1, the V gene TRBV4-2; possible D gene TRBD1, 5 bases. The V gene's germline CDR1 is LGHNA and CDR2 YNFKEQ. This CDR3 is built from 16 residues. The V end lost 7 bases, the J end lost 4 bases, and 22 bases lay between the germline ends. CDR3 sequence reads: CASTDSRGSDGTEAFF. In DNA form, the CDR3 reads TGTGCCAGCACCGATTCACGGGGGTCCGACGGCACTGAAGCTTTCTTT.

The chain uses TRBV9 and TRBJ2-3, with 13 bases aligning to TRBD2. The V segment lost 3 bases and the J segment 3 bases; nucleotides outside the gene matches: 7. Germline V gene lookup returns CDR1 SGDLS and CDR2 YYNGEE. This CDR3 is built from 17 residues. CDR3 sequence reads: CASSGRTSGRGTDTQYF. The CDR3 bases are TGTGCCAGCAGCGGGAGGACTAGCGGGAGAGGTACAGATACGCAGTATTTT.

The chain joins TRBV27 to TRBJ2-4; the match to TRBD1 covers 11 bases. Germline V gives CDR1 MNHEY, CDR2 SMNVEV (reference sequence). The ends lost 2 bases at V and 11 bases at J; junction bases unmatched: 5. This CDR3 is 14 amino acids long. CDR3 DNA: TGTGCCAGCAGTTTAGAATGGGGACAGGGGGTTCAGTACTTC. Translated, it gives CASSLEWGQGVQYF.

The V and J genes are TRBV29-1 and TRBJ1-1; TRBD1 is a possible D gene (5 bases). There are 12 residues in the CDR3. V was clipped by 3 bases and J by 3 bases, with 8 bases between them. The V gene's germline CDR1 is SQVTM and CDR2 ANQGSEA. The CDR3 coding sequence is TGCAGCGTTGAGGGGCTATACACTGAAGCTTTCTTT. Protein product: CSVEGLYTEAFF.

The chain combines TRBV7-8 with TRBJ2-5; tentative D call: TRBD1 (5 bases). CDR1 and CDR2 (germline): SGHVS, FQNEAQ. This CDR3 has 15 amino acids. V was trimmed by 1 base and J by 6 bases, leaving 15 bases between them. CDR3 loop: CASSLVEEKGKTQYF. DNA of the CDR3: TGTGCCAGCAGCTTAGTAGAGGAGAAGGGGAAGACCCAGTACTTC.

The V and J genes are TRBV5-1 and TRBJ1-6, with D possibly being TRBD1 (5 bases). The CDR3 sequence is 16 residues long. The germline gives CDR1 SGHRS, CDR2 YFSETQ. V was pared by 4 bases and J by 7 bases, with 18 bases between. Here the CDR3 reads CASSLDGTPGNSPLHF. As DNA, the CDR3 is TGCGCCAGCAGCCTCGACGGGACCCCGGGCAATTCACCCCTCCACTTT.

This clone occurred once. The CDR3 DNA reads as TGTGCCAGCAGCAAGGACAGGGGCGATGAGCAGTTCTTC. Translation gives CASSKDRGDEQFF. The genes are TRBV6-1 and TRBJ2-1, with 9 positions matching TRBD1. V was clipped by 6 bases and J by 8 bases; unmatched bases: 5. This CDR3 comprises 13 residues. In germline, CDR1 is MNHNS, CDR2 SASEGT.

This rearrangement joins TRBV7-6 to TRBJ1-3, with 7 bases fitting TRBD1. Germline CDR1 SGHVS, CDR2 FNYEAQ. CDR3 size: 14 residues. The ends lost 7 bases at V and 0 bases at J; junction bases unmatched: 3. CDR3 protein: CASKGANSGNTIYF. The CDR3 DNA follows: TGTGCCAGCAAGGGGGCCAACTCTGGAAACACCATATATTTT.

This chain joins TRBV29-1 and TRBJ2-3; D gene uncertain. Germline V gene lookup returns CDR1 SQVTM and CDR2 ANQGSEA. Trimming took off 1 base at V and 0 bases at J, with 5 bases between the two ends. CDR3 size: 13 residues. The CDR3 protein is CSVEGPSTDTQYF. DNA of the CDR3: TGCAGCGTTGAAGGCCCCAGCACAGATACGCAGTATTTT.

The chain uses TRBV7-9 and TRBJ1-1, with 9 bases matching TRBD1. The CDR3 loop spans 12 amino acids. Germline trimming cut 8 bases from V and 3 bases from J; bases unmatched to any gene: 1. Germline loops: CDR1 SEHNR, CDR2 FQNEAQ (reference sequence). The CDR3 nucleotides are TGTGCCAGCCGACAGGGGGACACTGAAGCTTTCTTT. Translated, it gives CASRQGDTEAFF.

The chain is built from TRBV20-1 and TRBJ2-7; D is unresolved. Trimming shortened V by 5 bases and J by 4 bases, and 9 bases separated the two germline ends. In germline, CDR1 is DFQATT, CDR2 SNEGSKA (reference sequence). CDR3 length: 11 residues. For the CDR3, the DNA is TGCAGTGCTTTTCAGCAGTACGAGCAGTACTTC. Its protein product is CSAFQQYEQYF.

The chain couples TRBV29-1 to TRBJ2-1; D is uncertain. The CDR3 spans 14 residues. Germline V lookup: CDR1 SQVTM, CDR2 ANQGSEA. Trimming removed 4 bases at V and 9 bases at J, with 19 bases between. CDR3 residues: CSVGPVLGVGEQFF. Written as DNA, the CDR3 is TGCAGCGTTGGCCCCGTGTTGGGTGTGGGTGAGCAGTTCTTC.

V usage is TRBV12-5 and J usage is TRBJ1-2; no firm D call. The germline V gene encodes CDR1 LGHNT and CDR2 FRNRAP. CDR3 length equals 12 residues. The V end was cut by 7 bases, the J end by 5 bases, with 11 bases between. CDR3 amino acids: CASALGFYGYTF. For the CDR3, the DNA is TGTGCTAGTGCCCTGGGATTTTATGGCTACACCTTC.

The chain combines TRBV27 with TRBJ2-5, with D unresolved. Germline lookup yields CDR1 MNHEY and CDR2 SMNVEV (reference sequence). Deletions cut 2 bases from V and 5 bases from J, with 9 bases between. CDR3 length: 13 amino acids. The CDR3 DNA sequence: TGTGCCAGCAGTTTAAATTCGGCGGAGACCCAGTACTTC. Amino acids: CASSLNSAETQYF.

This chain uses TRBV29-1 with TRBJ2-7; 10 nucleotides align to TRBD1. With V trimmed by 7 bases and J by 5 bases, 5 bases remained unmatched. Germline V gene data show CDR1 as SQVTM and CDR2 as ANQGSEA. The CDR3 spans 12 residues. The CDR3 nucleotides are TGCAGCGGCGGACAGGGGGTCAACGAGCAGTACTTC. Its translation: CSGGQGVNEQYF.

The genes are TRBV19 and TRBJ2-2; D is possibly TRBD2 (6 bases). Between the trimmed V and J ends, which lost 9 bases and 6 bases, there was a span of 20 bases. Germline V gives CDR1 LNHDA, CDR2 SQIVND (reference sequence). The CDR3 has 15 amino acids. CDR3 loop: CASKDDSRRAGELFF. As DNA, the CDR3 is TGTGCCAGCAAAGACGATAGCCGGAGGGCCGGGGAGCTGTTTTTT. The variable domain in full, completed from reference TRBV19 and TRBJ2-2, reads DGGITQSPKYLFRKEGQNVTLSCEQNLNHDAMYWYRQDPGQGLRLIYYSQIVNDFQKGDIAEGYSVSREKKESFPLTVTSAQKNPTAFYLCASKDDSRRAGELFFGEGSRLTVL.